This T cell receptor beta chain was profiled in a study of blood T cell repertoires in COVID-19. The CDR3 covers 13 residues. V gave up 5 bases and J gave up 4 bases, with 9 bases separating them. Germline V gene lookup returns CDR1 KGHSH and CDR2 LQKENI. Original data processing: Reference gene primer amplification gave nucleated cell count estimates. Some clones are missing from TCRdb's copy, which holds only in-frame ones; the method was immunoSEQ multiplex PCR. The V and J calls and clone size come from that table; D and trimming were worked out from the DNA. The sample has roughly 250,000 clones; 70% to 85% are singletons.

The sequenced sample was peripheral blood. The sequence came from a woman older than 75 with active or convalescent COVID-19. The chain couples TRBV18 to TRBJ1-5, with no clear D. The CDR3 DNA sequence: TGTGCCAGCTCAGCACAGCCTAATCAGCCCCAGCATTTT. Translated, it gives CASSAQPNQPQHF.